The 13 T cell receptor beta chains presented below share a single source sample, sequenced in a study of control samples from healthy donors and cancer patients. Method: immunoSEQ multiplex PCR; TCRdb's copy keeps in-frame clones and lacks some. The sample carries under 150,000 clones, over 85% recorded once. Sequenced sample: blood. The receptor set was obtained from a man aged 30 to 39 in good health.

This clone was seen only once. This chain joins TRBV7-9 and TRBJ1-1, with TRBD1 matching 7 bases. The germline CDR1 and CDR2 sequences are SEHNR and FQNEAQ (reference sequence). The ends lost 5 bases at V and 5 bases at J; junction bases unmatched: 14. This CDR3 has 16 amino acids. The CDR3 DNA follows: TGTGCCAGCAGCGCTTCGAATAAACCGGGACAGACTGAAGCTTTCTTT. Residues: CASSASNKPGQTEAFF.

This clone was found a few times. The V call is TRBV27, the J call TRBJ2-7; D may be TRBD2 (7 bases). This CDR3 comprises 16 residues. Germline V CDR1 and CDR2: MNHEY, SMNVEV (reference sequence). V lost 0 bases and J lost 2, with 14 bases in between. This CDR3 is CASSLSWGRGTYEQYF. In nucleotides, the CDR3 is TGTGCCAGCAGTTTATCCTGGGGGCGGGGGACCTACGAGCAGTACTTC.

This chain links TRBV30 with TRBJ2-7; 7 positions agree with TRBD1. CDR3 length: 12 residues. Per the germline V gene, CDR1 is GTSNPN and CDR2 is SVGIG (reference sequence). V was clipped by 7 bases and J by 0 bases; unmatched bases: 3. The CDR3 DNA reads as TGTGCCTACAACAGGGGCTCCTACGAGCAGTACTTC. Protein: CAYNRGSYEQYF.

This rearrangement joins TRBV24-1 to TRBJ1-2; 10 bases align to TRBD1. J gave up 4 bases and V 7 bases, and 11 bases lay outside the gene matches. This CDR3 has 16 residues. The V gene's germline CDR1 is KGHDR and CDR2 SFDVKD. CDR3 bases: TGTGCCACCAGCGGGGCCCGGGACAGGGGACCCTATGGCTACACCTTC. Its translation: CATSGARDRGPYGYTF.

The gene calls are TRBV20-1 and TRBJ1-2; 7 positions match TRBD1. This CDR3 spans 11 amino acids. CDR1 is DFQATT, CDR2 SNEGSKA, per germline (reference sequence). Losses at the gene ends were 6 bases for V and 8 bases for J; bases not matched to a gene: 6. CDR3 DNA sequence: TGCAGTGCCGGAGGGGGCGGCGGCTACACCTTC. As protein: CSAGGGGGYTF.

The chain couples TRBV28 to TRBJ1-2; possible D gene TRBD1, 5 bases. The germline CDR1 and CDR2 sequences are MDHEN and SYDVKM. V was trimmed by 5 bases and J by 4 bases, leaving 11 bases between them. The CDR3 is 13 amino acids. The CDR3 DNA reads TGTGCCAGCAGTCCTCCAGGGAGCTATGGCTACACCTTC. Protein product: CASSPPGSYGYTF.

The V gene is TRBV29-1, the J gene TRBJ1-2, with TRBD1 identical over 8 bases. The CDR3 is made up of 15 amino acids. V dropped 4 bases and J dropped 4; count of bases not matched to a gene: 11. Per the germline V gene, CDR1 is SQVTM and CDR2 is ANQGSEA. The DNA for the CDR3 is TGCAGCGTTGGCCGAACCCAGGACAGGGCCTATGGCTACACCTTC. Amino acids: CSVGRTQDRAYGYTF.

The chain employs TRBV4-3 and TRBJ1-6; D may be TRBD1 (5 bases). Per germline, CDR1 LGHNA and CDR2 YSLEER. V shed 1 base and J shed 14 bases, with 21 bases lying between them. The CDR3 has 16 amino acids. The DNA of the CDR3 is TGCGCCAGCAGCCAAGTCTCAACCCGCCTGGGGGGAGCCCTCCACTTT. Amino acid sequence: CASSQVSTRLGGALHF.

CDR3 protein: CASLPLVEGQGGYEQYF. The CDR3 DNA sequence: TGTGCCAGCCTCCCCCTGGTGGAGGGACAGGGAGGCTACGAGCAGTACTTC. The chain couples TRBV2 to TRBJ2-7, with 9 bases identical to TRBD1. Germline CDR1 SNHLY, CDR2 FYNNEI. The CDR3 length is 17 residues. The junction had 17 bases not matched to a gene; V was cut back by 8 bases and J by 3 bases.

The rearrangement links TRBV7-9 to TRBJ1-1; D gene unclear. CDR3 length: 15 residues. Germline lookup yields CDR1 SEHNR and CDR2 FQNEAQ (reference sequence). Trimming took 8 bases from V and 0 from J, leaving 16 bases between them. CDR3 nucleotide sequence: TGTGCCAGCGCCTTCCCGGCGTTCGTGAACACTGAAGCTTTCTTT. As protein: CASAFPAFVNTEAFF.

The chain employs TRBV11-3 and TRBJ2-1; tentative D call: TRBD2 (6 bases). Per germline, CDR1 SGHNT and CDR2 YENEEA. This CDR3 spans 15 amino acids. With 3 bases removed from V and 6 bases from J, the gap between germline ends came to 15 bases. In nucleotides, the CDR3 is TGTGCCAGCAGCTTTAGTGGCGGGGTTCTCAATGAGCAGTTCTTC. Protein sequence: CASSFSGGVLNEQFF. Full variable domain (rest looked up from reference TRBV11-3 and TRBJ2-1): EAGVVQSPRYKIIEKKQPVAFWCNPISGHNTLYWYLQNLGQGPELLIRYENEEAVDDSQLPKDRFSAERLKGVDSTLKIQPAELGDSAVYLCASSFSGGVLNEQFFGPGTRLTVL.

The chain combines TRBV4-1 with TRBJ2-6, with D possibly called TRBD1 or TRBD2 (5 bases each). V lost 2 bases and J lost 0, with 11 bases in between. Germline assignment: CDR1 MGHRA and CDR2 YSYEKL. This CDR3 is 17 amino acids long. CDR3 nucleotides: TGCGCCAGCAGCCAATGGGACCGAGACTCTGGGGCCAACGTCCTGACTTTC. Its translation is CASSQWDRDSGANVLTF.

Details on this clone: The sample has other DNA sequences that encode this CDR3 too. CDR3 in DNA: TGTGCCAGCTCACCAACAGGGAACACTGAAGCTTTCTTT. The encoded protein is CASSPTGNTEAFF. The rearrangement uses TRBV18 and TRBJ1-1; the D gene is possibly TRBD1 (5 bases). CDR1 and CDR2 (germline): KGHSH, LQKENI. V dropped 2 bases and J dropped 1 base, with 5 bases sitting between them. This CDR3 contains 13 residues.